The source of this TCR beta chain is a study of T cell clonality in common variable immunodeficiency. The CDR3 has 14 residues. Germline V gene data show CDR1 as DFQATT and CDR2 as SNEGSKA (reference sequence). This clone was seen many times. The read terminates 3 residues ahead of where the CDR3 ends, so the germline J gene completes it. Repertoires were generated with immunoSEQ multiplex PCR, while TCRdb's copy carries only in-frame clones and drops some. The sample is made up of about 52,000 clones, none counted only once. The rearrangement links TRBV20-1 to TRBJ2-2, with 7 bases fitting TRBD2. The sequenced material came from peripheral blood mononuclear cells. The receptor comes from a person aged 18 to 75 in good health. The CDR3 DNA, read in part, is TGCAGTGCTAGGAAGCCCGGGGGGTATGAAAAG. Protein sequence: CSARKPGGYEK. The whole CDR3 region reads CSARKPGGYEKLFF.